A selection of T cell receptor beta chains follows, all from one sample in a study of chemoradiotherapy in HPV16-positive cancers. TCRdb's table, derived via immunoSEQ multiplex PCR, lists solely in-frame clones and lacks some. The data contain some 25,000 clones, roughly 95% of them seen just once; the ten biggest clones take up more than 2.5%. Sample collection occurred from a patient who underwent chemoradiotherapy. The receptors were sampled from a human donor with HPV-associated anogenital cancer. The CDR3 runs from the conserved cysteine through the conserved F or W. Fields, in order: V gene, J gene, D gene, clone size, CDR3 DNA, CDR3 protein. The D gene is left open where the match is weak. The size entry is marked missing in some rows and otherwise reads once, few, many or a size class.

V: TRBV19
J: TRBJ1-5
D: TRBD1
size: NA
DNA: TGTGCCAGTACCTTAGGGACAGGGGTTAGCAATCAGCCCCAGCATTTT
CDR3: CASTLGTGVSNQPQHF

V: TRBV27
J: TRBJ1-1
D: TRBD1
size: NA
DNA: TGTGCCAGCAGTTTCGTGAGGGGGCAGGGAGCTTTCTTT
CDR3: CASSFVRGQGAFF

V: TRBV6-9
J: TRBJ2-7
D: NA
size: NA
DNA: TGTGCCAGCAGTCCCCCGGGGCTAGGAGGAGCCGAGCAGTACTTC
CDR3: CASSPPGLGGAEQYF

V: TRBV7-6
J: TRBJ2-7
D: NA
size: NA
DNA: TGTGCCAGCAGCTTAGGCCCCAGGGGTTCTTCCTACGAGCAGTACTTC
CDR3: CASSLGPRGSSYEQYF

V: TRBV21-1
J: TRBJ2-1
D: NA
size: NA
DNA: TGTGCCAGCAGCATAACTCGACAGGGGTCGACCTACAATGAGCAGTTCTTC
CDR3: CASSITRQGSTYNEQFF

V: TRBV7-2
J: TRBJ2-5
D: NA
size: NA
DNA: TGTGCCAGCAGCTTAGCGGGAGGCCACCAAGAGACCCAGTACTTC
CDR3: CASSLAGGHQETQYF

V: TRBV7-2
J: TRBJ1-6
D: TRBD1
size: NA
DNA: TGTGCCAGCAGCTCCCGGACAGGGGGTAATTCACCCCTCCACTTT
CDR3: CASSSRTGGNSPLHF

V: TRBV4-3
J: TRBJ2-2
D: NA
size: few
DNA: TGCGCCAGCAGCCCAACAGGGACCGGGGAGCTGTTTTTT
CDR3: CASSPTGTGELFF

V: TRBV18
J: TRBJ1-3
D: NA
size: NA
DNA: TGTGCCAGCTCGCCGGGACAAGCTGGAAACACCATATATTTT
CDR3: CASSPGQAGNTIYF

V: TRBV7-9
J: TRBJ1-1
D: NA
size: NA
DNA: TGTGCCAGCAGCCGTGGGGAGGCAGGACTGGTGAACACTGAAGCTTTCTTT
CDR3: CASSRGEAGLVNTEAFF

V: TRBV9
J: TRBJ2-3
D: NA
size: NA
DNA: TGTGCCAGCAGCGTAGGTGGCAGGGATACAGATACGCAGTATTTT
CDR3: CASSVGGRDTDTQYF

V: TRBV6-5
J: TRBJ1-2
D: NA
size: NA
DNA: TGTGCCAGCAGTCGGCCTGGCACAGGATATGGTGGCTACACCTTC
CDR3: CASSRPGTGYGGYTF

V: TRBV7-2
J: TRBJ1-5
D: NA
size: few
DNA: TGTGCCAGCAGCTTAGGGCGTGATCAGCCCCAGCATTTT
CDR3: CASSLGRDQPQHF

V: TRBV2
J: TRBJ1-4
D: TRBD1
size: NA
DNA: TGTGCCAGCGTGGCAGGACAGGGTTTTAATGAAAAACTGTTTTTT
CDR3: CASVAGQGFNEKLFF

V: TRBV28
J: TRBJ2-5
D: NA
size: NA
DNA: TGTGCCAGCAGGGGTGGGACCCAGTACTTC
CDR3: CASRGGTQYF

V: TRBV21-1
J: TRBJ1-5
D: NA
size: NA
DNA: TGTGCCAGCAGCATCCGAACCGGGACGCCGATAGTTTATAGCAATCAGCCCCAGCATTTT
CDR3: CASSIRTGTPIVYSNQPQHF

V: TRBV19
J: TRBJ1-1
D: NA
size: NA
DNA: TGTGCCAGTAGTATGTCCGGACTTTCGACTGAAGCTTTCTTT
CDR3: CASSMSGLSTEAFF

V: TRBV23-1
J: TRBJ2-5
D: TRBD1
size: NA
DNA: TGCGCCAGCGGCGGGACAGGGCTCGAGACCCAGTACTTC
CDR3: CASGGTGLETQYF

V: TRBV2
J: TRBJ1-1
D: NA
size: NA
DNA: TGTGCCAGCGGAGGTCGCTCAAAGGCCAACACTGAAGCTTTCTTT
CDR3: CASGGRSKANTEAFF

V: TRBV5-4
J: TRBJ2-6
D: TRBD1
size: NA
DNA: TGTGCCAGCAGCTGGGACAGGTCAGGGGCCAACGTCCTGACTTTC
CDR3: CASSWDRSGANVLTF

V: TRBV28
J: TRBJ2-7
D: NA
size: NA
DNA: TGTGCCAGCACCCCCATTCAGTTAAGATTGGTTGAGCAGTACTTC
CDR3: CASTPIQLRLVEQYF

V: TRBV28
J: TRBJ1-2
D: NA
size: NA
DNA: TGTGCCAGCTCGTCTACAGGGACCTATGGCTACACCTTC
CDR3: CASSSTGTYGYTF

V: TRBV19
J: TRBJ2-5
D: NA
size: NA
DNA: TGTGCCAGTAGTATCGGAACGGGGGTCTATACAAAAGAGACCCAGTACTTC
CDR3: CASSIGTGVYTKETQYF

V: TRBV10-3
J: TRBJ2-1
D: NA
size: few
DNA: TGTGCCATCAGTGAAGGCAGGGCAGCCTACAATGAGCAGTTCTTC
CDR3: CAISEGRAAYNEQFF

V: TRBV6-6
J: TRBJ2-3
D: NA
size: NA
DNA: TGTGCCAGCAGCGGAGGGCAGGGAGGCACAGATACGCAGTATTTT
CDR3: CASSGGQGGTDTQYF

V: TRBV2
J: TRBJ1-1
D: NA
size: NA
DNA: TGTGCCAGCGTTAGGGGGAACACTGAAGCTTTCTTT
CDR3: CASVRGNTEAFF

V: TRBV7-9
J: TRBJ1-2
D: NA
size: NA
DNA: TGTGCCAGCAGCTTAGCAATGTGGGTCTTCGTGGGATCTGCAGGCGGCTACACCTTC
CDR3: CASSLAMWVFVGSAGGYTF

V: TRBV6-5
J: TRBJ2-5
D: NA
size: NA
DNA: TGTGCCAGCAGTTACGACTTCCAAGAGACCCAGTACTTC
CDR3: CASSYDFQETQYF

V: TRBV6-5
J: TRBJ2-4
D: NA
size: NA
DNA: TGTGCCAGCAGTTCGGGGCAGACCACCTATTTGGACATTCAGTACTTC
CDR3: CASSSGQTTYLDIQYF

V: TRBV19
J: TRBJ2-2
D: TRBD2
size: NA
DNA: TGTGCCAGTAGACTAGCGAGCCAGCGGGGCACCGGGGAGCTGTTTTTT
CDR3: CASRLASQRGTGELFF

V: TRBV6-1
J: TRBJ2-6
D: NA
size: once
DNA: TGTGCCAGCACCGAGTTTATGGCTGGGGCCAACGTCCTGACTTTC
CDR3: CASTEFMAGANVLTF

V: TRBV7-2
J: TRBJ2-5
D: TRBD1
size: NA
DNA: TGTGCCAGCAGCTTAGACTGGGACAGGGCTGAGACCCAGTACTTC
CDR3: CASSLDWDRAETQYF

V: TRBV29-1
J: TRBJ1-4
D: NA
size: NA
DNA: TGCAGCGTTGACCCCGGGGGGGCTAATGAAAAACTGTTTTTT
CDR3: CSVDPGGANEKLFF

V: TRBV4-1
J: TRBJ1-5
D: NA
size: NA
DNA: TGCGCCAGCAGCCAAGGAGTCACAGGATTCGGTCAGCCCCAGCATTTT
CDR3: CASSQGVTGFGQPQHF

V: TRBV2
J: TRBJ2-7
D: NA
size: NA
DNA: TGTGCCAGCAGTGGCTCCTACGAGCAGTACTTC
CDR3: CASSGSYEQYF

V: TRBV30
J: TRBJ1-2
D: NA
size: NA
DNA: TGTGCCTGGAGTGTACTATCGGGATTGGACGGCTACACCTTC
CDR3: CAWSVLSGLDGYTF

V: TRBV11-2
J: TRBJ2-3
D: TRBD2
size: NA
DNA: TGTGCCAGCAGTCCGACTAGCGGGGTGGATACGCAGTATTTT
CDR3: CASSPTSGVDTQYF

V: TRBV5-5
J: TRBJ2-5
D: TRBD2
size: NA
DNA: TGTGCCAGCAGCCCGGGACTAGCGGGAGGGATAGCGGAGACCCAGTACTTC
CDR3: CASSPGLAGGIAETQYF

V: TRBV7-3
J: TRBJ2-3
D: TRBD2
size: NA
DNA: TGTGCCAGCAGCCAAACTAGCGGGGGTTATGGTACGCAGTATTTT
CDR3: CASSQTSGGYGTQYF

V: TRBV5-1
J: TRBJ2-2
D: TRBD1
size: NA
DNA: TGCGCCAGCAGCGGGACAGGGGATAACACCGGGGAGCTGTTTTTT
CDR3: CASSGTGDNTGELFF